This paragraph reports one T cell receptor beta chain. The antigen is undetermined. The data were obtained in a study of T cell responses to AZD1222 COVID-19 vaccine. Whole-study findings and limits: Spike-specific TCR breadth and depth grew following two AZD1222 doses. It was only after the peak T cell response that any repertoires were sampled. CD4 TCRs covered the whole spike, strongest at regions 160-218 and 743-854. As reported, nearly half of all spike-specific TCRs target variant regions that are unmutated.

The assay was immunoSEQ multiplex PCR, and TCRdb's table has in-frame clones only and misses some. The data contain approximately 210,000 clones, 90% to 95% of them seen just once; the ten biggest clones take up 3% to 4%. There are 13 residues in the CDR3. Trimming removed 6 bases at V and 4 bases at J, with 10 bases between. Germline lookup yields CDR1 MNHEY and CDR2 SVGAGI. The sequence was collected from an adult who received the AZD1222 COVID-19 vaccine. This chain uses TRBV6-5 with TRBJ1-3; possibly TRBD1 for D (6 bases). The sequenced sample was peripheral blood, obtained 28 days after the second AZD1222 dose. CDR3: CASRRGLGNTIYF. Written as DNA, the CDR3 is TGTGCCAGCAGACGGGGGCTAGGAAACACCATATATTTT.